The source of this T cell receptor beta chain is a study of shared clonotypes between healthy human individuals. V lost 2 bases and J lost 0; bases outside the gene matches: 7. The CDR3 spans 16 residues. CDR1 and CDR2 from the germline V gene are SQVTM and ANQGSEA. Here immunoSEQ multiplex PCR was the method, and the copy in TCRdb shows in-frame clones only, minus some. This table holds 1.4 million or so clones, 98% found once. This clonotype originated in a man aged 25-40 years in good health. Sequencing used naive CD4+ T cells sorted from blood. Regarding subset: CD45RA+ positively selected. The gene calls are TRBV29-1 and TRBJ1-3; 7 bases fit TRBD1. CDR3: CSVELGQRDSGNTIYF. The CDR3 DNA follows: TGCAGCGTTGAATTGGGACAGCGTGACTCTGGAAACACCATATATTTT.